This is a list of T cell receptor beta chains from one sample in a study of cytomegalovirus exposure and HLA in healthy donors. Method: immunoSEQ multiplex PCR; TCRdb's copy keeps in-frame clones and lacks some. This table has tens of thousands of clones, about three quarters appearing once. Material for sequencing was PBMCs. The origin of the receptors is a middle-aged man in good health and CMV-seronegative. The CDR3 runs from the conserved cysteine through the conserved F or W. D genes are given only for firm matches. The size field is filled for only some rows; it gives once, few, many or a size class.

J	D	size	V	DNA	CDR3
TRBJ2-7	TRBD2	-	TRBV7-2	TGTGCCAGCAGCTTCGGGGCCGGGGTAGCGGGTCTCCACGAGCAGTACTTC	CASSFGAGVAGLHEQYF
TRBJ2-6	-	-	TRBV28	TGTGCCAGCAGTTTTCGCTCTGGGGCCAACGTCCTGACTTTC	CASSFRSGANVLTF
TRBJ2-7	-	-	TRBV29-1	TGCAGCGCGGGACACCTTTCCGAGCAGTACTTC	CSAGHLSEQYF
TRBJ2-7	-	few	TRBV7-9	TGTGCCAGCAGCCTACGAGGACAAGGCGACGAGCAGTACTTC	CASSLRGQGDEQYF
TRBJ1-1	-	once	TRBV28	TGTGCCAGCAGCGGTGGGGCCAACGGGAGGGGTCGTAAAGCTTTCTTT	CASSGGANGRGRKAFF
TRBJ2-3	TRBD1	-	TRBV5-1	TGCGCCAGCAGCTCAACAGGGACAGCCATTTACCAGGGCACAGATACGCAGTATTTT	CASSSTGTAIYQGTDTQYF
TRBJ2-7	-	-	TRBV7-8	TGTGCCAGCAGCTTTAGCGGCTCCTACGAGCAGTACTTC	CASSFSGSYEQYF
TRBJ2-7	TRBD1	-	TRBV4-1	TGCGCCAGCAGCCAAAACAGGGGGTACGAGCAGTACTTC	CASSQNRGYEQYF
TRBJ1-1	-	-	TRBV5-4	TGTGCCAGCAGCTTGGGCGGTTTGCCGACAGGAGGAAACACTGAAGCTTTCTTT	CASSLGGLPTGGNTEAFF
TRBJ2-3	-	-	TRBV4-1	TGCGCCAGCAGCCCGCGACAGGGACTCACAGATACGCAGTATTTT	CASSPRQGLTDTQYF
TRBJ2-5	-	-	TRBV11-2	TGTGCCAGCAGCTTAGGAGGGGGGGCCGCGGAGACCCAGTACTTC	CASSLGGGAAETQYF
TRBJ2-7	TRBD1	-	TRBV10-2	TGCGCCAGCAAAGGGACAGGGGGTTTACCCTACGAGCAGTACTTC	CASKGTGGLPYEQYF
TRBJ2-7	-	-	TRBV7-9	TGTGCCAGCAGCAGTGCGGTATACGAGCAGTACTTC	CASSSAVYEQYF
TRBJ1-2	TRBD1	-	TRBV28	TGTGCCAGCAGTTTTCGGGACAGGGACTGGTATGGCTACACCTTC	CASSFRDRDWYGYTF
TRBJ2-7	TRBD1	-	TRBV25-1	TGTGCCAGTATCGGACAGGGCCCCCGGGGGCAGTACTTC	CASIGQGPRGQYF
TRBJ2-5	-	-	TRBV7-9	TGTTCCAGCACGTTAGTCCAAGAGACCCAGTACTTC	CSSTLVQETQYF
TRBJ2-7	TRBD1	-	TRBV27	TGTGCCAGCAGTCATAAGGGACAGTTCTACGAGCAGTACTTC	CASSHKGQFYEQYF
TRBJ2-5	-	-	TRBV6-1	TGTGCCACTCAGAAACAGAGCGGGTACGGGGGGACCCAGTACTTC	CATQKQSGYGGTQYF
TRBJ2-5	-	-	TRBV25-1	TGTGCCAGCAGTGGTTATGGGGGGGAGACCCAGTACTTC	CASSGYGGETQYF
TRBJ2-1	-	once	TRBV28	TGTGCCAGCAGTTTACCCCAGTTCTACAATGAGCAGTTCTTC	CASSLPQFYNEQFF
TRBJ2-4	-	-	TRBV28	TGTGCCAGCAGTTCCGCCGCATTGGGGGGGGCCATAGAAAACATTCAGTACTTC	CASSSAALGGAIENIQYF
TRBJ2-1	TRBD1	-	TRBV5-1	TGCGCCAGCAGCATAAGGACAGGGCCCGATGAGCAGTTCTTC	CASSIRTGPDEQFF
TRBJ2-7	TRBD1	-	TRBV7-9	TGTGCCAGCAGCAAACCGGGACAGGCGAACCTCGAGCAGTACTTC	CASSKPGQANLEQYF
TRBJ2-7	TRBD1	-	TRBV18	TGTGCCAGCTCAAGCGGACAGGGCGTCTACGAGCAGTACTTC	CASSSGQGVYEQYF
TRBJ2-7	-	-	TRBV19	TGTGCCAGTAGTATAGAAGCAGGGTCCCGATACGAGCAGTACTTC	CASSIEAGSRYEQYF
TRBJ2-5	-	once	TRBV5-1	TGCGCCAGCAGCTTCTACGGCCAAGAGACCCAGTACTTC	CASSFYGQETQYF
TRBJ1-2	TRBD1	-	TRBV10-3	TGTGCCATCAGTGGACAGGGGGCGGGAGGCTACACCTTC	CAISGQGAGGYTF
TRBJ2-1	TRBD2	-	TRBV27	TGTGCCAGCAGTCTACGACTAGCGGAGTACAATGAGCAGTTCTTC	CASSLRLAEYNEQFF
TRBJ1-2	-	-	TRBV28	TGTGCCAGCAGCCTGCTCGGGTTTGGCTATGGCTACACCTTC	CASSLLGFGYGYTF
TRBJ2-2	TRBD2	-	TRBV7-2	TGTGCCAGCAGCTTAGGCGGGGGGGCGGGCGGGGAGCTGTTTTTT	CASSLGGGAGGELFF
TRBJ2-3	-	-	TRBV7-2	TGTGCCAGCAGCTTAGGGCCCATACTAGCTCTTTCTACAGATACGCAGTATTTT	CASSLGPILALSTDTQYF
TRBJ1-6	-	-	TRBV7-6	TGTGCCAGCAGCTTAGATCCGGGCGGGGATTCGACCCTCCACTTT	CASSLDPGGDSTLHF
TRBJ1-5	TRBD1	-	TRBV18	TGTGCCAGCTCATCCCAGGGGGTAGATCAGCCCCAGCATTTT	CASSSQGVDQPQHF
TRBJ2-2	-	-	TRBV11-2	TGTGCCAGCAGCTTAGACGCTCGGTTCGGGGAGCTGTTTTTT	CASSLDARFGELFF
TRBJ2-7	TRBD2	-	TRBV5-1	TGCGCCAGCAGCTTTCAGCGGGAGGGCCCTTACGAGCAGTACTTC	CASSFQREGPYEQYF
TRBJ1-2	-	few	TRBV21-1	TGTGCCAGCAGCAAGGGGACTGTACTATCCGATGGCTACACCTTC	CASSKGTVLSDGYTF